This TCR beta chain was observed in a study of cytomegalovirus exposure and HLA in healthy donors (dated by TCRdb to the late 2010s). Broadly, across the study: An earlier analysis of several hundred of the donors reported approximately 300 Gb of sequence data and 100 million to 140 million unique TCR beta sequences from approximately 180 million T cells. On average, roughly 200,000 unique TCR beta nucleotide sequences were sequenced per donor among a few hundred genotyped donors of the cohort, with around 19% of those sequences being non-productive. About 280 gigabases of sequencing data and 75 million to 85 million unique TCR sequences made up an early release that covered approximately 650 HLA-typed donors. Class I and class II HLA loci were covered by the typing at four-digit resolution. All discovery cohort repertoires had been generated using a single sequencing platform. The number of donors typed differed by locus, with 629-630 for A, B, C, DRB1 and DQB1, 522 for DQA1, 600 to 610 for DPA1, and some 440 for DPB1. Donor age, sex, ethnicity and CMV serostatus were compiled alongside the repertoire data. In addition to the first cohort of 500 to 850 subjects, a separate validation cohort of approximately 130 different subjects was used. The study was designed to test whether signatures of past pathogen exposure could be identified by cataloging public T cell receptors. Roughly five DR-DQ haplotypes were treated as single units for association and clustering because of strong linkage in the cohort. To study patterns of TCR occurrence, a later analysis re-analyzed previously published TCR beta repertoires from 666 donors and added high-resolution HLA genotyping. A later genetic analysis used genome-wide SNP genotypes for about three fifths of the 666 donors, treating that subset as a discovery cohort. The later analysis used no new phenotypic data to find candidate immune exposures, relying instead on TCR beta sequences and their occurrence across donors. To predict cytomegalovirus infection status, the study combined high-throughput TCR immunosequencing, statistical association of individual TCRs with disease status, and machine learning. Of the 300 to 500 genotyped donors, 70% to 90% were placed in the genetic ancestry cluster associated with self-reported Caucasian donors. In an earlier analysis of more than 550 of the donors, high-throughput TCR beta sequencing was used to judge whether each TCR beta V gene segment behaved as functional or pseudogenic. The study used immunosequencing to profile the T cell repertoires of under 700 subjects and linked those repertoires to cytomegalovirus serostatus.

Results and caveats for the whole study, not just this receptor: The classifier was reported to diagnose cytomegalovirus status with high specificity and sensitivity in both the original and validation cohorts. The authors suggested that the approach could potentially be extended to other disease states and immunological phenotypes. Only TCR beta chains were sequenced in this cohort, and the absence of alpha or paired-chain data limited detectable features. Presence/absence analyses assumed roughly uniform sequencing depth across donors, an assumption that may not hold. Because HLA typing was missing for some donors at each locus, association tests included only the typed subset. A few of the identified cytomegalovirus-associated TCR beta chains were confirmed in vitro to be specific for cytomegalovirus antigens. The only immune exposure information available for the cohort was CMV serostatus. Because counts were too low, seventeen rarely observed V segments, including chromosome 9 orphons, were left out of the earlier analysis of about 620 of the donors. Broadly in line with IMGT annotations, most TCR beta V segments showed up in productive rearrangements about 87% or about 30% of the time in an earlier analysis of several hundred of the donors. In a later analysis, the rate of TCR association differed among HLA loci, with DRB1 alleles having the most associated TCRs and HLA-C alleles having the fewest. A later genetic analysis reported fewer N-insertions in productive TCRs among donors in an Asian-associated ancestry cluster than the roughly 650-donor mean. A later analysis found that most CMV-associated TCR beta chains appeared HLA-restricted, with HLA associations seemingly driven largely by CMV exposure. Compared with equally common non-associated chains, HLA-associated TCR beta chains in a later analysis were more clonally expanded and had lower generation probabilities. When HLA alleles, especially DR and DQ, strongly co-occurred, attributing TCR associations to individual alleles was difficult. Most TCR sequences were seen in very few donors, while some public TCRs were found in many individuals. Specific HLA alleles were associated with 18,000 or so TCR beta sequences at a false discovery rate of 0.05 in a later analysis. Linkage disequilibrium might explain the correlated functional status among segregating V segments, but an unknown experimental factor could not be excluded. The sequencing pipeline was judged likely to have produced a cluster of highly shared sequence variants as a technical artifact. A further reported finding was that TCR beta sequences accurately predicted the HLA-A and HLA-B alleles for most subjects in the first cohort. The study gave a list of about 170 TCR beta chains associated with cytomegalovirus. A later genetic analysis associated a missense DCLRE1C variant with V-gene and J-gene trimming of TCR beta chains, and an independent cohort replicated the association. According to a later analysis, parvovirus B19, influenza, CMV and Epstein-Barr virus appeared linked to several top co-occurrence clusters.

The library was generated by the immunoSEQ multiplex PCR assay. For the multiplex PCR, a mixture combining 60 forward primers for TCR Vbeta segments and 13 reverse primers for TCR Jbeta segments was used. A multiplex PCR assay on genomic DNA amplified the CDR3 region of rearranged TCR beta genes. The amplified TCR beta libraries were sequenced on the Illumina HiSeq System as 87-base-pair reads. From the authors' description of their analysis: A later analysis counted some 74 million unique TCR beta chains across the 550 to 750 repertoires, and 10 million to 12 million of these chains were shared by at least two donors. To remove PCR and sequencing errors, raw reads were error-corrected and collapsed into unique sequences using a nearest-neighbor algorithm that merged closely related sequences. To assign V, D and J gene segments, CDR3 sequences were aligned to IMGT reference sequences. Each retained sequence needed at least a six-nucleotide match to both a V gene segment and a J gene segment. Rearrangements were classified as productive when the CDR3 lacked stop codons and remained in frame with V and J, and all other rearrangements were classified as non-productive. CDR3 was defined by IMGT convention, running from the second conserved V-encoded cysteine to the conserved J-encoded phenylalanine. The earlier analysis of about 500 of the donors excluded sequences that lacked an unambiguous match to a single V gene segment. An earlier analysis of a few hundred of the donors called V segments functional above 56.7% productive rearrangements and segregating when the between-donor standard deviation exceeded 5%. To diagnose cytomegalovirus status from the catalog of TCR beta chain sequences, a statistical classification framework was built. In a later analysis, TCR nucleotide sequences were compared against IMGT/GENE-DB human TR gene sequences so that V and J genes could be assigned. In a later analysis, CDR3 sequences and most-parsimonious VDJ recombination scenarios were assigned using the TCRdist pipeline. In a later analysis, each TCR beta chain was defined by its CDR3 amino acid sequence together with its V-gene family, and reads lacking a unique V-gene family were excluded. In a later analysis, 450 to 600 highly shared, low-generation-probability nucleotide sequences were removed to address suspected cross-contamination and a sequencing artifact. In a later analysis, a clonal expansion index was calculated for each public chain from normalized within-repertoire ranks of inferred template counts. In a later analysis, generation probabilities were computed with a VDJ recombination model fitted to out-of-frame rearrangements, and the resulting probabilities were checked against IGoR. In a later analysis, TCR-TCR, TCR-HLA and TCR-CMV co-occurrence was scored with hypergeometric tests, and a repertoire-size bias correction was applied to TCR pairs. To estimate false discovery rates, a later analysis permuted the HLA or CMV assignments 20 times. In a later analysis, co-occurring TCRs were grouped using DBSCAN, with TCRdist sequence similarity added in when clustering inside HLA-allele-positive subsets. For co-occurrence clustering, repertoires with fewer than 30,000 or more than 120,000 public chains were excluded, along with five repertoires with anomalous nucleotide sharing. TCRdb limited this immuneACCESS table to in-frame rearrangements with V and J called. A share of clones is missing; checked studies link under half to unresolved V genes, and the rest is unexplained. The D gene and trimming were derived from the DNA, and the V and J assignments and clone size from that table. In all, the sample holds around 120,000 clones, and approximately 72% of those were seen once. Of the sample, about 29% is held by the ten largest clones.

In total, 600 or so healthy bone marrow donors made up the cohort. All cohort members were sampled while nominally healthy, although unrecorded immune exposures were likely present. The donor tested CMV seropositive, placing the donor among the 289 seropositive members of the cohort. Every donor gave a peripheral blood sample, and the peripheral blood mononuclear cells from that sample were used for TCR beta sequencing. The Qiagen DNeasy Blood Extraction Kit was used to extract genomic DNA from the blood cell samples. About this clone itself: Its antigen is unknown. No clone much larger than this one lies a single base away; base qualities are absent.

Sequencing was performed on PBMCs. This receptor was identified in a man aged 60 to 69 in good health and CMV-seropositive.

The DNA sequence reads TGCGCCAGCAGCTTGGCGGCAGGGCCGGGCACTGAAGCTTTCTTT. Its amino acids are CASSLAAGPGTEAFF. Recombination connected TRBV5-1 to TRBJ1-1; the best D guess is TRBD1, with 5 bases matching. V is cut by 0 bases and J by 4 bases, and the space between the germline ends is 13 bases. Via the germline V gene, CDR1 is SGHRS and CDR2 YFSETQ. Including the terminal cysteine and phenylalanine, the CDR3 comprises 15 residues. Of the read, only the CDR3 DNA is kept; its 45 bases are in frame from base 1.